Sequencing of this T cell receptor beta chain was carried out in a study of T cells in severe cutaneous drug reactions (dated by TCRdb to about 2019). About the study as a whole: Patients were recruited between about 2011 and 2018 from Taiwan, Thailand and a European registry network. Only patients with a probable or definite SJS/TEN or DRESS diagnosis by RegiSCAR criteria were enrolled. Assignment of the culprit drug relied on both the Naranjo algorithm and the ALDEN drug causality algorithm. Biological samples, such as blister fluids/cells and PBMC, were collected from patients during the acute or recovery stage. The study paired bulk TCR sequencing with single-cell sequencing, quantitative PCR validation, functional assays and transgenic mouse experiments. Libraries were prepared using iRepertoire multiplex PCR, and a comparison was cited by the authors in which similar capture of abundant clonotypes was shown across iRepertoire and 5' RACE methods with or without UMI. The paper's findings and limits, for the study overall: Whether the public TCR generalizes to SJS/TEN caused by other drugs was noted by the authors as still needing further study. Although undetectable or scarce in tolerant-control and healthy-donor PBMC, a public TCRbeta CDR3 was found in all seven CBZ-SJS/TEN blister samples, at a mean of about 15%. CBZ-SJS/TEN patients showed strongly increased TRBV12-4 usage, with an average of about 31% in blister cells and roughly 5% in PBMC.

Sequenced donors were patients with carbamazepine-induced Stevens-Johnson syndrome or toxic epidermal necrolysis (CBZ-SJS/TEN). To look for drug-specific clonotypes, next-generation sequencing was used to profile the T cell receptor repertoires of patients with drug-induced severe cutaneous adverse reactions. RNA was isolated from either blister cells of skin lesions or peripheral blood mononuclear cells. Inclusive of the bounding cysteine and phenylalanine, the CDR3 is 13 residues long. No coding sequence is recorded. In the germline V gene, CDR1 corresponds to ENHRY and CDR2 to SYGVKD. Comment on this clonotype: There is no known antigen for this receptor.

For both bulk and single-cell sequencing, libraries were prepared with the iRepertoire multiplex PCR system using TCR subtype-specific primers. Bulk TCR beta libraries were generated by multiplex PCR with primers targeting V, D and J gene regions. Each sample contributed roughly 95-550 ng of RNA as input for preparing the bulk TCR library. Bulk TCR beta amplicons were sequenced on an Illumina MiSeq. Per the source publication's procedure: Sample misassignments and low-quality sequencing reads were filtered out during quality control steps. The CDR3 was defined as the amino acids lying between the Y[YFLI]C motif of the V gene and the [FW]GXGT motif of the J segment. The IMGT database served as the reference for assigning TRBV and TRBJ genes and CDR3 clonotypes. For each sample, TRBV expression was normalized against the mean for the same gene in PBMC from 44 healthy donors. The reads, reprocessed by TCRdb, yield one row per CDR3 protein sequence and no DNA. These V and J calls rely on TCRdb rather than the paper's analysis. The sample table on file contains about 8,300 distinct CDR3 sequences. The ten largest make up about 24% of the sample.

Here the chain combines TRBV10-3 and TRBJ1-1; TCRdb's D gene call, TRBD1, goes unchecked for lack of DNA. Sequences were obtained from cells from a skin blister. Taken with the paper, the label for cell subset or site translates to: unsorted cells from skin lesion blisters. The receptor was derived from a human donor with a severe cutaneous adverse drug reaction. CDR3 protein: CAISESGVTEAFF.